The next 14 T cell receptor beta chains were all read from a single sample in a study of cytomegalovirus exposure and HLA in healthy donors. Use of 60 Vbeta and 13 Jbeta primers characterized the PCR. Sequencing used immunoSEQ multiplex PCR; TCRdb keeps in-frame clones, though not all of them. The sample consists of approximately 75,000 clones, 80% of them appearing once. Material for sequencing was PBMCs. These receptors were taken from a male donor in good health and CMV-seronegative.

The V gene is TRBV18, the J gene TRBJ1-3, with 7 bases aligning to TRBD1. The trim removed 1 base at V and 4 bases at J, leaving 10 bases unmatched. The V gene's germline CDR1 is KGHSH and CDR2 LQKENI. The CDR3 runs 17 residues. Here the CDR3 reads CASSPRTGEVSGNTIYF. The CDR3 bases are TGTGCCAGCTCACCACGGACAGGAGAGGTCTCCGGAAACACCATATATTTT.

The rearrangement links TRBV7-6 to TRBJ2-1, with 14 nucleotides matching TRBD2. Germline V lookup: CDR1 SGHVS, CDR2 FNYEAQ. The V gene end was trimmed by 1 base and the J gene end by 4 bases; junction bases not matched to a gene: 12. The CDR3 length is 20 residues. The CDR3 here is CASSLELTSGGANNYNEQFF. The CDR3 nucleotides read TGTGCCAGCAGCTTAGAATTGACTAGCGGGGGGGCAAATAATTACAATGAGCAGTTCTTC.

The rearrangement uses TRBV5-6 and TRBJ2-7; 7 bases map to TRBD2. J lost 3 bases, V lost 4 bases, and 4 bases had no gene match. Germline V gives CDR1 SGHDT, CDR2 YYEEEE. CDR3 size: 13 residues. The CDR3: CASSHGTNYEQYF. The CDR3, as DNA: TGTGCCAGCAGCCACGGGACTAACTACGAGCAGTACTTC.

The chain has TRBV27 and TRBJ2-7; tentative D call: TRBD2 (6 bases). The CDR3 is 14 amino acids. Deletions cut 3 bases from V and 0 bases from J, with 9 bases between. Per the germline V gene, CDR1 is MNHEY and CDR2 is SMNVEV (reference sequence). CDR3 region: CASSFDGSSYEQYF. CDR3 sequence (DNA): TGTGCCAGCAGTTTTGACGGGAGCTCCTACGAGCAGTACTTC.

The rearrangement links TRBV6-5 to TRBJ2-7, with TRBD2 matching 7 bases. The trim removed 5 bases at V and 5 bases at J, leaving 9 bases unmatched. CDR3 length: 14 amino acids. Germline loops: CDR1 MNHEY, CDR2 SVGAGI. CDR3 DNA sequence: TGTGCCAGCAGTCCGGGACGGACTAGGAACGAGCAGTACTTC. This gives the protein CASSPGRTRNEQYF.

The rearrangement joins TRBV6-1 to TRBJ2-2; 10 bases line up with TRBD2. CDR3 length equals 16 residues. Trimming removed 4 bases from V and 1 base from J; junction bases left unmatched: 3. Germline V gene lookup returns CDR1 MNHNS and CDR2 SASEGT. The chain's CDR3 is CASSGPSGGNTGELFF. CDR3 DNA: TGTGCCAGCAGTGGGCCTAGCGGGGGGAACACCGGGGAGCTGTTTTTT.

The chain combines TRBV7-2 with TRBJ1-4; 8 bases fit TRBD1. This CDR3 contains 15 residues. The germline CDR1 and CDR2 sequences are SGHTA and FQGNSA. V lost 2 bases, J lost 8 bases, and 7 bases stayed unmatched. The CDR3 region is CASSLSDRVGEKLFF. DNA of the CDR3: TGTGCCAGCAGCTTATCGGACAGGGTCGGGGAAAAACTGTTTTTT.

The rearrangement uses TRBV7-9 and TRBJ1-2, with 8 bases aligning to TRBD1. Germline V gives CDR1 SEHNR, CDR2 FQNEAQ (reference sequence). V shed 8 bases and J 5 bases; nucleotides not matched to a gene: 13. The CDR3 sequence is 15 residues long. The CDR3 coding sequence is TGTGCCAGCCATCTTATGACAGGGGTTCATTATGGCTACACCTTC. It encodes CASHLMTGVHYGYTF.

The chain is built from TRBV5-8 and TRBJ1-2, with D perhaps matching TRBD1 (6 bases). The CDR3 consists of 14 residues. Per germline, CDR1 SGHTS and CDR2 YDEGEE. Between the trimmed V and J ends, which lost 4 bases and 4 bases, there was a span of 14 bases. CDR3 protein: CASSLNREIYGYTF. In DNA, the CDR3 is TGTGCCAGCAGCCTGAACAGGGAGATCTATGGCTACACCTTC. The complete variable domain, with remaining parts taken from reference TRBV5-8 and TRBJ1-2, reads EAGVTQSPTHLIKTRGQQATLRCSPISGHTSVYWYQQALGLGLQFLLWYDEGEERNRGNFPPRFSGRQFPNYSSELNVNALELEDSALYLCASSLNREIYGYTFGSGTRLTVV.

The rearrangement joins TRBV6-6 to TRBJ2-7, with 7 bases lining up with TRBD2. V was clipped by 2 bases and J by 2 bases; unmatched bases: 9. The CDR3 totals 16 residues. Germline V gene data show CDR1 as MNHNY and CDR2 as SVGAGI (reference sequence). In DNA, the CDR3 is TGTGCCAGCAGTTACGGAAGCGGTCGGGGGGCCTACGAGCAGTACTTC. Protein: CASSYGSGRGAYEQYF.

The chain uses TRBV19 and TRBJ2-6; no firm D call. Trimming stripped 3 bases from V and 0 bases from J, with 9 bases between. The germline CDR1 and CDR2 sequences are LNHDA and SQIVND (reference sequence). CDR3 length: 16 residues. CDR3 sequence (DNA): TGTGCCAGTAGTATGAGAGTTAGCTCTGGGGCCAACGTCCTGACTTTC. Protein: CASSMRVSSGANVLTF.

The chain carries TRBV5-1 and TRBJ2-5; 8 positions match TRBD2. The J segment lost 4 bases and the V segment lost 0 bases, leaving 5 bases of the junction unmatched. This CDR3 has 15 amino acids. Germline CDR1 is SGHRS and CDR2 is YFSETQ. The CDR3 sequence: CASSLDSSGAETQYF. The CDR3 region has the DNA TGCGCCAGCAGCTTGGATAGTAGCGGGGCAGAGACCCAGTACTTC. The full variable domain, completed using reference TRBV5-1 and TRBJ2-5, is KAGVTQTPRYLIKTRGQQVTLSCSPISGHRSVSWYQQTPGQGLQFLFEYFSETQRNKGNFPGRFSGRQFSNSRSEMNVSTLELGDSALYLCASSLDSSGAETQYFGPGTRLLVL.

The V call is TRBV5-1, the J call TRBJ2-7, with 14 positions matching TRBD2. V dropped 0 bases and J dropped 6; count of bases not matched to a gene: 5. This CDR3 comprises 16 residues. The germline V gene encodes CDR1 SGHRS and CDR2 YFSETQ. In nucleotides, the CDR3 is TGCGCCAGCAGCTTGGCTCTGACTAGCGGGAGGGGCGAGCAGTACTTC. Amino acids: CASSLALTSGRGEQYF.

This sequence joins TRBV5-4 and TRBJ2-1, with 8 nucleotides matching TRBD1. This CDR3 contains 15 residues. J gave up 3 bases and V 0 bases, and 2 bases lay outside the gene matches. Germline V lookup: CDR1 SGHNT, CDR2 YYREEE (reference sequence). CDR3 sequence reads: CASSLGTGYYNEQFF. Here the CDR3 DNA reads TGTGCCAGCAGCTTGGGGACAGGGTACTACAATGAGCAGTTCTTC.